This entry features one TCR beta chain sequence. The PCR employed 60 Vbeta primers together with 13 Jbeta primers. Generated by immunoSEQ multiplex PCR, the TCRdb table keeps only in-frame clones and is missing some. The repertoire holds 250,000 to 350,000 clones, with around 86% as singletons. This sample is drawn from a study of cytomegalovirus exposure and HLA in healthy donors. Trimming at V came to 3 bases and at J to 4 bases, leaving 9 bases not matched to a gene. Germline values: CDR1 LGHNT, CDR2 FRNRAP. The CDR3 is made up of 17 amino acids. The gene calls are TRBV12-5 and TRBJ2-2, with TRBD2 identical over 9 bases. The sample comprised PBMCs. This TCR was sampled from a man aged 35-49 years in good health and CMV-seropositive. Written as DNA, the CDR3 is TGTGCTAGTGGTTTATCTGTGCGGGAGGGCCGCACCGGGGAGCTGTTTTTT. The encoded protein is CASGLSVREGRTGELFF.